Detailed here is one TCR beta chain. In its sample, this clonotype was seen a few times. It lacks a known antigen. Per-base quality was not reported, and no clone a single base away is much larger than it. These data originate in a study of T-cell reconstitution after alpha-beta-depleted transplantation in children (dated by TCRdb to 2015 to 2016). A note on the overall study: The study quantitatively tracked T-cell immune reconstitution after TCRalphabeta/CD19-depleted allogeneic hematopoietic cell transplantation in children using TCR repertoire profiling. General conclusions and limits of the study: The frequencies of hyperexpanded clones fell over the following months, and after one year, T-cell counts and TCRbeta diversity were mostly attributed to newly produced T cells. In some patients, the high TCRbeta diversity seen at day 60 was put down to recipient T cells and intrathymic progenitors that had survived conditioning. The apparently early alphabetaT-cell count recovery about two months after transplant was reportedly dependent on only several hundred rapidly expanded clones derived from non-depleted graft cells.

The treatment or condition label, as the study defines it: allogeneic hematopoietic cell transplantation with graft depleted of TCRalphabeta T cells and CD19 B cells. The transplant recipients were children given TCRalphabeta/CD19-depleted allogeneic hematopoietic cell grafts. At the junction V is shortened by 5 bases and J by 3 bases, with 11 bases in between. The CDR3, cysteine through phenylalanine, is 13 amino acids long. Only the CDR3 DNA stays, 39 bases, in frame from base 1. Looking up the germline V gene yields CDR1 SGHVS and CDR2 FNYEAQ. The library was made by PCR. Sequencer: Illumina HiSeq 2500. TCR library preparation used molecular barcoding, with unique molecular identifiers applied to normalize quantification of the TCRbeta repertoire. The public reads were reanalyzed by TCRdb: fastp trimming at Q25, MiXCR alignment, in-frame beta chains only. When rows share a CDR3 protein, they turn into one entry using the most common DNA and genes. In this sample the table shows about 240,000 distinct CDR3 sequences, roughly 25% of which occur a single time. The leading ten clones occupy around 2.5% of the sample.

The receptor comes from a girl aged 2 to 9 with Fanconi anemia, due to receive a stem cell transplant. Here the sequenced sample was PBMCs, taken before TCRalphabeta/CD19-depleted stem cell transplant. This sequence uses TRBV7-6 and TRBJ2-7; possibly the D gene is TRBD1, per 5 matching bases. The CDR3: CASSKNQGYEQYF. In nucleotide form, the sequence is TGTGCCAGCAGCAAAAATCAGGGCTACGAGCAGTACTTC.